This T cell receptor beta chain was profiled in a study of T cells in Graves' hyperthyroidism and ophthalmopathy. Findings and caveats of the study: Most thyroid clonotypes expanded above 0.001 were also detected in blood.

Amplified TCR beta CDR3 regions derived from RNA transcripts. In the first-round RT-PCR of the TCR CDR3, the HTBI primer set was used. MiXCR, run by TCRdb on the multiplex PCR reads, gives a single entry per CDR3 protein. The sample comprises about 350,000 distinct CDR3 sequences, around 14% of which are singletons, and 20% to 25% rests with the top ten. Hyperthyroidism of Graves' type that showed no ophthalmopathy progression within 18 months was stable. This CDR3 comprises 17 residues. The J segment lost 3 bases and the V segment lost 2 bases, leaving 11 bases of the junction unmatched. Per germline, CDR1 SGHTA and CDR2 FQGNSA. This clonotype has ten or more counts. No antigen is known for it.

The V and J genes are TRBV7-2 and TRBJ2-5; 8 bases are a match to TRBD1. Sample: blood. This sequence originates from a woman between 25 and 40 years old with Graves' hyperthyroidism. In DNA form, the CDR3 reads TGTGCCAGCAGCTTATGTTGTTGGACAGGGAAAAAAGAGACCCAGTACTTC. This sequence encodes CASSLCCWTGKKETQYF.